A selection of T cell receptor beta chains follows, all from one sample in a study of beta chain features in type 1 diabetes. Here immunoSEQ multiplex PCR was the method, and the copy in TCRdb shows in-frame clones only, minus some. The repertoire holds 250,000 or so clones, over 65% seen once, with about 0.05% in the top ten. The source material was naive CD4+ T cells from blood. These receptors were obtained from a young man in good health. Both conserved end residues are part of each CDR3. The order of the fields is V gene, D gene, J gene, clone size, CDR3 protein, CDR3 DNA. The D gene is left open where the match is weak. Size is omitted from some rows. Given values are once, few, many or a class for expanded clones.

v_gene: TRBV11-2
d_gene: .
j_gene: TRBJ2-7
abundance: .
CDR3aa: CASSLRGIGSYEQYF
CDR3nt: TGTGCCAGCAGCTTAAGGGGCATTGGTTCCTACGAGCAGTACTTC

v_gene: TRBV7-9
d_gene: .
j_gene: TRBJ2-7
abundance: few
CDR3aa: CASRGYSYEQYF
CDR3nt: TGTGCCAGCAGGGGCTACTCCTACGAGCAGTACTTC

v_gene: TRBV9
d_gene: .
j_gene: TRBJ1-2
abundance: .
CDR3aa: CASSTDSLSGYTF
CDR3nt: TGTGCCAGCAGCACGGACAGTCTTAGTGGCTACACCTTC

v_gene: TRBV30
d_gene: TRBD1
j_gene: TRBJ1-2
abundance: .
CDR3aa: CAWSPDRGNYGYTF
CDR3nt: TGTGCCTGGAGCCCGGACAGGGGGAACTATGGCTACACCTTC

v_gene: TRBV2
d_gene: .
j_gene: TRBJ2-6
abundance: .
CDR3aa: CASSERASGANVLTF
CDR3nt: TGTGCCAGCAGTGAACGGGCCTCTGGGGCCAACGTCCTGACTTTC

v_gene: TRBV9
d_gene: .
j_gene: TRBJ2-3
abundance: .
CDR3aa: CASSGSNTDTQYF
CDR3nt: TGTGCCAGCAGCGGCTCTAACACAGATACGCAGTATTTT

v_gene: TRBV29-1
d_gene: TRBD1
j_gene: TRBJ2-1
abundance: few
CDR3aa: CSVGQVSSYNEQFF
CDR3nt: TGCAGCGTAGGACAGGTTAGCTCCTACAATGAGCAGTTCTTC

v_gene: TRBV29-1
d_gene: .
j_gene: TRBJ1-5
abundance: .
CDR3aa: CSVTQGDQPQHF
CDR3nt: TGCAGCGTGACCCAGGGAGATCAGCCCCAGCATTTT

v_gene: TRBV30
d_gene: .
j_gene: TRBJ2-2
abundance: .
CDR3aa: CAWSLAGELFF
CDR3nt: TGTGCCTGGAGTCTCGCGGGGGAGCTGTTTTTT

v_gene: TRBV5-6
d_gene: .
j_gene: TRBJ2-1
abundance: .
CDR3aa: CASTVVSYNEQFF
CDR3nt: TGTGCCAGCACCGTGGTTTCCTACAATGAGCAGTTCTTC

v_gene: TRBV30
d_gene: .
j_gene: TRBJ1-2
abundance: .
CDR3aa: CAWSVGTVNYGYTF
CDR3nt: TGTGCCTGGAGTGTCGGGACGGTGAACTATGGCTACACCTTC

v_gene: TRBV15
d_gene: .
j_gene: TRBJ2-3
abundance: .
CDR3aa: CATSIRDGYTDTQYF
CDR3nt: TGTGCCACCAGCATAAGGGACGGTTACACAGATACGCAGTATTTT

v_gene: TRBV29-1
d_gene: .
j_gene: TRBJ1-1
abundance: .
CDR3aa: CSVALTLAGTEAFF
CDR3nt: TGCAGCGTAGCATTGACCTTAGCCGGGACTGAAGCTTTCTTT

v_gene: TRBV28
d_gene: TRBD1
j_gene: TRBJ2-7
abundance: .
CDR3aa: CASSNLQGYEQYF
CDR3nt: TGTGCCAGCAGTAACCTACAGGGGTACGAGCAGTACTTC

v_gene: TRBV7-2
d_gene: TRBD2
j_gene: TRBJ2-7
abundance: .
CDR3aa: CASSPRGSGSNHEQYF
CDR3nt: TGTGCCAGCAGCCCCAGGGGTAGCGGGAGTAATCACGAGCAGTACTTC

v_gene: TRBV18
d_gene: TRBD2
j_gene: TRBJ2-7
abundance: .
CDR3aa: CASSQQREGPGEQYF
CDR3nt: TGTGCCAGCTCACAGCAGCGGGAGGGCCCCGGCGAGCAGTACTTC

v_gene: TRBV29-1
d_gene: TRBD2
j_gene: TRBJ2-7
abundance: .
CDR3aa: CSAGLAAYEQYF
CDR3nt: TGCAGCGCCGGACTAGCGGCCTACGAGCAGTACTTC

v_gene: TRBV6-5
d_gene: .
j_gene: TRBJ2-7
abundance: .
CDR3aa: CASSRGESYEQYF
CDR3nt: TGTGCCAGCAGTAGGGGTGAATCCTACGAGCAGTACTTC

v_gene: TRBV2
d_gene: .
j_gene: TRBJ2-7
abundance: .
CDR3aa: CASRLETRSSYEQYF
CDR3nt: TGTGCCAGCAGGTTGGAAACTAGGAGCTCCTACGAGCAGTACTTC

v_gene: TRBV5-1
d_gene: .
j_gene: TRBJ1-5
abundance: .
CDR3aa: CASSLEGGEYQPQHF
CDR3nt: TGCGCCAGCAGCTTGGAAGGAGGGGAGTATCAGCCCCAGCATTTT

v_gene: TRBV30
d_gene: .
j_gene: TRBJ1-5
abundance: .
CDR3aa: CAWSVAHLNQPQHF
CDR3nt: TGTGCCTGGAGTGTAGCCCACCTCAATCAGCCCCAGCATTTT

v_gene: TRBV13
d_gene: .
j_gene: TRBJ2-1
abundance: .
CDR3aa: CASSPRGSSYNEQFF
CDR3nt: TGTGCCAGCAGCCCCAGGGGTAGCTCCTACAATGAGCAGTTCTTC

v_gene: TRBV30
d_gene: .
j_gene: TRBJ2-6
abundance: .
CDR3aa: CAWSVLPGANVLTF
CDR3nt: TGTGCCTGGAGTGTACTCCCTGGGGCCAACGTCCTGACTTTC

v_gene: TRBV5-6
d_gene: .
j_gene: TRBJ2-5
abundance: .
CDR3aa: CASSLLVRDQETQYF
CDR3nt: TGTGCCAGCAGCTTGCTGGTCAGGGACCAAGAGACCCAGTACTTC

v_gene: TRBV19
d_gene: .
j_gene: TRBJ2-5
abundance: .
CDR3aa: CASSADTNARTQYF
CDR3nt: TGTGCCAGTAGTGCAGACACTAACGCCCGGACCCAGTACTTC

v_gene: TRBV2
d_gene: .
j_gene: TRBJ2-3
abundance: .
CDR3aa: CASSRRVDTQYF
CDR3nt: TGTGCCAGCAGCCGCAGGGTGGATACGCAGTATTTT

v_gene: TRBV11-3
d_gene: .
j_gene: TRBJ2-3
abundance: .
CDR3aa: CASSALGTDTQYF
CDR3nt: TGTGCCAGCAGCGCCTTAGGAACAGATACGCAGTATTTT

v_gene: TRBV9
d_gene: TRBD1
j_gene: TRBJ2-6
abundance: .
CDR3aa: CASSIRDREFSGANVLTF
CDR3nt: TGTGCCAGCAGCATCCGGGACAGGGAGTTCTCCGGGGCCAACGTCCTGACTTTC

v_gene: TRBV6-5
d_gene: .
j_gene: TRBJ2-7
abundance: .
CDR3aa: CASSYLTGGSYEQYF
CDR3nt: TGTGCCAGCAGTTACCTCACTGGGGGCTCCTACGAGCAGTACTTC

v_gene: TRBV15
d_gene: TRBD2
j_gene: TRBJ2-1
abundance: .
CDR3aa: CATSRASGDDNEQFF
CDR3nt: TGTGCCACCAGCAGAGCTAGCGGGGACGACAATGAGCAGTTCTTC